A selection of T cell receptor beta chains follows, all from one sample in a study of post-analysis software for immune sequencing data. TCRdb reprocessed the PCR reads via MiXCR and lists one record per CDR3 protein. Of hundreds of thousands of distinct CDR3 sequences listed, 53% are singletons. Specimen: blood. Receptor source: a girl between 5 and 17 years old with multiple sclerosis. CDR3s include the opening cysteine and the closing phenylalanine or tryptophan. The D gene is left open where the match is weak. Clone size is not always given. Where it is, it says once, few, many or a class for expanded clones.

.	.	TRBV7-7	TRBJ2-5	CASSPWTVETQYF	TGTGCCAGCAGCCCGTGGACGGTGGAGACCCAGTACTTC
.	.	TRBV7-6	TRBJ2-7	CASSLGDDSYEQYF	TGTGCCAGCAGCTTAGGGGACGACTCCTACGAGCAGTACTTC
.	.	TRBV5-1	TRBJ1-2	CASSLEQGEVSGYTF	TGCGCCAGCAGCTTGGAGCAGGGTGAGGTATCCGGCTACACCTTC
TRBD1	few	TRBV7-9	TRBJ2-5	CASSMTGQETQYF	TGTGCCAGCAGCATGACAGGGCAAGAGACCCAGTACTTC
.	few	TRBV29-1	TRBJ2-5	CSVADDSRETQYF	TGCAGCGTTGCCGACGACTCGCGGGAGACCCAGTACTTC
.	.	TRBV12-3/TRBV12-4	TRBJ1-2	CASSPLSTYGYTF	TGTGCCAGCAGTCCCTTGAGTACCTATGGCTACACCTTC
TRBD2	few	TRBV5-1	TRBJ2-7	CASSSISGTSGYEQYF	TGCGCCAGCAGCTCTATCTCCGGGACTAGCGGGTACGAGCAGTACTTC
.	.	TRBV12-3/TRBV12-4	TRBJ2-3	CASSPLAELNTDTQYF	TGTGCCAGCAGTCCACTCGCGGAACTTAACACAGATACGCAGTATTTT
.	.	TRBV2	TRBJ2-4	CASSESGQTVQYF	TGTGCCAGCAGTGAAAGTGGGCAGACAGTTCAGTACTTC
.	.	TRBV12-3/TRBV12-4	TRBJ1-1	CASSSRRENTEAFF	TGTGCCAGCAGTTCTCGACGGGAGAACACTGAAGCTTTCTTT
.	.	TRBV12-3/TRBV12-4	TRBJ2-7	CASSSGVQYEQYF	TGTGCCAGCAGCTCAGGGGTACAGTACGAGCAGTACTTC
TRBD1	.	TRBV9	TRBJ2-1	CASSDRQGTNEQFF	TGTGCCAGCAGCGACCGACAGGGGACCAATGAGCAGTTCTTC
TRBD2	.	TRBV5-1	TRBJ2-3	CASSLAVGSGGRTDTQYF	TGCGCCAGCAGCTTGGCCGTCGGCAGCGGGGGCCGCACAGATACGCAGTATTTT
.	few	TRBV20-1	TRBJ2-5	CSALPGARAETQYF	TGCAGTGCCCTCCCAGGAGCTAGGGCAGAGACCCAGTACTTC
.	.	TRBV5-1	TRBJ2-2	CASSFEGPNTGELFF	TGCGCCAGCAGCTTTGAGGGGCCCAACACCGGGGAGCTGTTTTTT
.	.	TRBV5-1	TRBJ2-7	CASSLEGPSSYEQYF	TGCGCCAGCAGCTTGGAGGGGCCTAGCTCCTACGAGCAGTACTTC
.	.	TRBV20-1	TRBJ2-5	CSAGQPKETQYF	TGCAGTGCCGGACAACCGAAAGAGACCCAGTACTTC
.	.	TRBV20-1	TRBJ1-2	CSARQGGRTNYGYTF	TGCAGTGCTAGGCAAGGGGGGAGAACTAACTATGGCTACACCTTC
.	few	TRBV12-3/TRBV12-4	TRBJ2-3	CASRYGDYYLTDTQYF	TGTGCCAGCAGATACGGAGACTACTACCTCACAGATACGCAGTATTTT
TRBD2	.	TRBV20-1	TRBJ2-1	CSASGRAKNEQFF	TGCAGTGCTAGCGGGAGGGCCAAAAATGAGCAGTTCTTC
TRBD2	.	TRBV5-1	TRBJ2-5	CASSLLAGARQETQYF	TGCGCCAGCAGCTTGTTAGCGGGAGCTAGGCAAGAGACCCAGTACTTC
TRBD2	.	TRBV4-1	TRBJ2-7	CASSQVQLAGRYEQYF	TGCGCCAGCAGCCAAGTGCAACTAGCGGGGCGCTACGAGCAGTACTTC
TRBD1	.	TRBV7-9	TRBJ2-5	CASSIGQGAETQYF	TGTGCCAGCAGCATCGGACAGGGGGCAGAGACCCAGTACTTC
.	few	TRBV6-5	TRBJ1-2	CASGDSNPGGYTF	TGTGCCAGCGGGGACTCGAATCCGGGCGGCTACACCTTC
TRBD1	.	TRBV7-8	TRBJ2-7	CASRETGYSWDEQYF	TGTGCCAGCAGAGAGACAGGGTATAGTTGGGACGAGCAGTACTTC
.	.	TRBV12-3/TRBV12-4	TRBJ2-7	CASSLAGLLSYEQYF	TGTGCCAGCAGTTTGGCGGGGCTCCTCTCCTACGAGCAGTACTTC
.	.	TRBV4-2	TRBJ2-2	CASSQDSGGYTGELFF	TGTGCCAGCAGCCAAGATTCAGGGGGGTACACCGGGGAGCTGTTTTTT
TRBD1	.	TRBV12-3/TRBV12-4	TRBJ2-2	CASRKGQGNTGELFF	TGTGCCAGCAGAAAAGGACAGGGGAACACCGGGGAGCTGTTTTTT
.	.	TRBV12-3/TRBV12-4	TRBJ1-2	CAGYNYGYTF	TGCGCAGGGTATAACTATGGCTACACCTTC
TRBD1	.	TRBV5-1	TRBJ1-5	CASSPGTGVSNQPQHF	TGCGCCAGCAGCCCCGGGACAGGGGTTAGCAATCAGCCCCAGCATTTT
.	.	TRBV29-1	TRBJ2-4	CSVFQYDDIQYF	TGCAGCGTTTTCCAGTACGATGACATTCAGTACTTC
.	.	TRBV7-3	TRBJ1-2	CASSLTARGNGYTF	TGTGCCAGCAGCTTAACGGCCAGGGGCAACGGCTACACCTTC
.	.	TRBV10-3	TRBJ1-3	CAISESGASGNTIYF	TGTGCCATCAGTGAGTCAGGCGCTAGTGGAAACACCATATATTTT
.	.	TRBV15	TRBJ2-1	CATSSTTGGYNEQFF	TGTGCCACCAGCAGTACTACAGGCGGATACAATGAGCAGTTCTTC
TRBD1	.	TRBV6-5	TRBJ1-1	CASSFRGKAFF	TGTGCCAGCAGTTTCAGGGGGAAAGCTTTCTTT
.	.	TRBV6-6	TRBJ2-7	CASSYTPVVALEQYF	TGTGCCAGCAGTTACACCCCAGTGGTAGCCCTCGAGCAGTACTTC
.	.	TRBV10-1	TRBJ2-7	CASSESNGPYEQYF	TGCGCCAGCAGTGAGTCGAACGGACCCTACGAGCAGTACTTC
.	.	TRBV6-4	TRBJ2-1	CASSYTGKSEQFF	TGTGCCAGCAGCTACACAGGGAAATCTGAGCAGTTCTTC
TRBD2	.	TRBV3-1	TRBJ2-1	CASSRQVLAGGDNEQFF	TGTGCCAGCAGCAGGCAGGTACTAGCGGGAGGTGACAATGAGCAGTTCTTC
.	.	TRBV24-1	TRBJ2-1	CATSDLLEGDEQFF	TGTGCCACCAGTGATTTACTAGAAGGGGATGAGCAGTTCTTC
TRBD1	few	TRBV20-1	TRBJ2-7	CSAEDRGSSYEQYF	TGCAGTGCGGAGGACAGGGGGTCCTCCTACGAGCAGTACTTC
.	few	TRBV5-1	TRBJ2-5	CASSLGTMETQYF	TGCGCCAGCAGCTTGGGGACTATGGAGACCCAGTACTTC
.	.	TRBV5-1	TRBJ1-1	CASSLEAVMNTEAFF	TGCGCCAGCAGCTTAGAGGCAGTAATGAACACTGAAGCTTTCTTT
.	.	TRBV7-9	TRBJ1-2	CASSLAPSWRRGHNYGYTF	TGTGCCAGCAGCTTAGCACCTTCTTGGCGGAGGGGTCATAACTATGGCTACACCTTC
TRBD2	.	TRBV29-1	TRBJ2-5	CSVRTSEETQYF	TGCAGCGTCCGGACTAGTGAAGAGACCCAGTACTTC
.	.	TRBV10-3	TRBJ2-7	CAIAAGPLSYEQYF	TGTGCCATCGCGGCAGGGCCCCTTTCCTACGAGCAGTACTTC
.	.	TRBV5-1	TRBJ1-1	CASRSQGHEAFF	TGCGCCAGCAGGTCCCAGGGACATGAAGCTTTCTTT
TRBD1	.	TRBV29-1	TRBJ2-4	CSVEINLLGTDKNIQYF	TGCAGCGTTGAAATCAACCTCCTGGGGACAGACAAAAACATTCAGTACTTC
.	few	TRBV7-2	TRBJ1-2	CASSVTGTLYGYTF	TGTGCCAGCAGCGTTACAGGGACTCTCTATGGCTACACCTTC
TRBD2	.	TRBV9	TRBJ2-1	CASSLLAGEGDEQFF	TGTGCCAGCAGCCTACTAGCGGGAGAGGGGGATGAGCAGTTCTTC
.	.	TRBV20-1	TRBJ2-7	CSARELAGYEQYF	TGCAGTGCTAGAGAACTAGCCGGCTACGAGCAGTACTTC
.	.	TRBV6-5	TRBJ2-7	CASRPGLFVDEQYF	TGTGCCAGCAGACCGGGACTGTTCGTCGACGAGCAGTACTTC
.	.	TRBV5-1	TRBJ2-7	CASSHRQRYEQYF	TGCGCCAGCAGCCACCGACAGCGCTACGAGCAGTACTTC
.	.	TRBV29-1	TRBJ2-3	CSVGLETVDTQYF	TGCAGCGTTGGTTTAGAGACCGTGGATACGCAGTATTTT
.	.	TRBV20-1	TRBJ1-2	CSATRDEYGYTF	TGCAGTGCTACGAGGGACGAGTATGGCTACACCTTC
.	.	TRBV12-3/TRBV12-4	TRBJ2-5	CASSFHDRQETQYF	TGTGCCAGCAGTTTTCATGACAGACAAGAGACCCAGTACTTC
TRBD1	.	TRBV10-2	TRBJ1-2	CASSESRGHGYTF	TGCGCCAGCAGTGAGTCGAGGGGGCATGGCTACACCTTC
.	few	TRBV3-1	TRBJ1-1	CASSQDRMNTEAFF	TGTGCCAGCAGCCAGGACAGAATGAACACTGAAGCTTTCTTT
TRBD2	.	TRBV24-1	TRBJ2-5	CATAGTSGANEQYF	TGTGCCACCGCCGGGACTAGCGGGGCCAATGAGCAGTACTTC
.	few	TRBV6-2/TRBV6-3	TRBJ2-1	CASSKTREGNEQFF	TGTGCCAGCAGTAAGACAAGGGAAGGCAATGAGCAGTTCTTC